The subject of this entry is one T cell receptor beta chain. TCRdb keeps only in-frame clones here, not all; method: immunoSEQ multiplex PCR. The sample lists tens of thousands of clones, about 91% occurring once. This sample was included in a study of blood T cell repertoires in COVID-19. Study at large: PBMCs, B-cell-depleted T cells, or T cells provided the cDNA or gDNA that made up the material.

The sequencing input was peripheral blood. The clonotype was recovered from a man aged 50 to 60 with acute or convalescent COVID-19.

The CDR3: CASSLQGTNSPLHF. CDR3 sequence (DNA): TGTGCCAGCAGCCTACAGGGGACTAATTCACCCCTCCACTTT. The rearrangement uses TRBV5-4 and TRBJ1-6; 7 bases fit TRBD1. This CDR3 is built from 14 residues. The V segment lost 4 bases and the J segment 6 bases; nucleotides outside the gene matches: 4. Germline V CDR1 and CDR2: SGHNT, YYREEE (reference sequence).